This TCR beta chain stems from a study of OX40 agonist ivuxolimab in advanced cancers. Study as a whole: Ivuxolimab was delivered to patients intravenously every 2 weeks at doses spanning 0.01 to 10 mg/kg. Patients enrolled in dose escalation were diagnosed with hepatocellular carcinoma, melanoma, renal cell or head and neck cancer.

Libraries were prepared by immunoSEQ multiplex PCR; TCRdb keeps only in-frame clonotypes and omits some of them. This table has 45,000 to 60,000 clones, about four fifths appearing once. This CDR3 is 14 amino acids long. Germline loops: CDR1 LNHDA, CDR2 SQIVND (reference sequence). V gave up 6 bases and J gave up 1 base; unmatched junction bases: 6. Findings and limits, study-wide: In the 0.1 to 3.0 mg/kg range, CD4+ and CD8+ blood T cells had expanded clonally by week 6.

About this clone: Its specificity is unknown.

This TCR derives from an adult with an advanced solid tumor such as melanoma, head and neck, liver or kidney cancer. The chain links TRBV19 to TRBJ2-7; 7 bases fit TRBD2. Here the sequenced sample was CD4+ or CD8+ T cells sorted from blood, taken in a trial of the OX40 agonist ivuxolimab. The CDR3 DNA is TGTGCCAGTAGCGAGAGCGGGATGTCCTACGAGCAGTACTTC. Protein product: CASSESGMSYEQYF.